This T cell receptor (beta chain) emerged from a study of cytomegalovirus exposure and HLA in healthy donors. Whole-study findings and limits: Most sequenced TCRs were rare (though some public TCRs occurred in many donors). According to reports, the classifier identified cytomegalovirus status with high specificity and sensitivity.

Assay: immunoSEQ multiplex PCR; the TCRdb copy retains only in-frame clones and omits some. This table has approximately 230,000 clones, roughly 84% appearing once. While the first cohort had some 700 subjects, the donors belonged to the separate validation cohort of more than 95 subjects. The germline V gene has CDR1 MNHEY and CDR2 SVGAGI. The CDR3 loop spans 15 amino acids. Trimming took off 2 bases at V and 1 base at J, with 11 bases between the two ends. A remark on this clone: The antigen is unknown.

The chain couples TRBV6-5 to TRBJ1-1, with D unclear. This clonotype originated in a man between 18 and 35 years old in good health and CMV-seropositive. The sample taken for sequencing was PBMCs. The CDR3: CASSYDPNPNTEAFF. CDR3 in DNA: TGTGCCAGCAGTTACGATCCCAACCCGAACACTGAAGCTTTCTTT.